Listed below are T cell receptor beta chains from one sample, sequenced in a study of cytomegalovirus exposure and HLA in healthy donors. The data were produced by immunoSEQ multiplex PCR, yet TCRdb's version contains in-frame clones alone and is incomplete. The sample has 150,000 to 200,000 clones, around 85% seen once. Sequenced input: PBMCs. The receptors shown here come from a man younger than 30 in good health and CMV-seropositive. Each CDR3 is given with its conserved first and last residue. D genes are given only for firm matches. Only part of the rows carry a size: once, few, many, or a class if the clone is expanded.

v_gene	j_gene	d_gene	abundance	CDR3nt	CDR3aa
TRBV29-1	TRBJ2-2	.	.	TGCAGCGTTGCACCCTCACTGAGCGGGGAGCTGTTTTTT	CSVAPSLSGELFF
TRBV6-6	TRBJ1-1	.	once	TGTGCCAGCAGTGGATTTGGGACACCGAACACTGAAGCTTTCTTT	CASSGFGTPNTEAFF
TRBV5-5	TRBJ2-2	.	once	TGTGCCAGCAGCTCCTACACCGGGGAGCTGTTTTTT	CASSSYTGELFF
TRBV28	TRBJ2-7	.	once	TGTGCCAGCAGTTTTGGACAGATCTACGAGCAGTACTTC	CASSFGQIYEQYF
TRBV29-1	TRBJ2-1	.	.	TGCAGCGTTGATCGTAAGGGGGGGAATGAGCAGTTCTTC	CSVDRKGGNEQFF
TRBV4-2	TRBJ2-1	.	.	TGTGCCAGCAGCCAGGAGGGGCAGAACTACAATGAGCAGTTCTTC	CASSQEGQNYNEQFF
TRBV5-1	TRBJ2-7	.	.	TGCGCCAGCAGCTTGACCTACTCAGGCGAGTACGAGCAGTACTTC	CASSLTYSGEYEQYF
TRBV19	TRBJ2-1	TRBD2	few	TGTGCCAGTAGTATCGGGGGGAACAATGAGCAGTTCTTC	CASSIGGNNEQFF
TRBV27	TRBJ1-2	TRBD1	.	TGTGCCCCCCGGGACAGGGACCTCCCGCGATGGGGCTACACCTTC	CAPRDRDLPRWGYTF
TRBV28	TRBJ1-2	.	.	TGTGCCAGCAGTTTAGGAGCTAACTATGGCTACACCTTC	CASSLGANYGYTF
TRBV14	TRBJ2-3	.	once	TGTGCCAGCAGCATCTCTAGCACAGATACGCAGTATTTT	CASSISSTDTQYF
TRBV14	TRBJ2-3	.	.	TGTGCCAGCAGCCCTTGGACTCCCTATAGCACAGATACGCAGTATTTT	CASSPWTPYSTDTQYF
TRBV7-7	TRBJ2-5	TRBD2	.	TGTGCCAGCAGCTCCGGGGGGGGAGAGACCCAGTACTTC	CASSSGGGETQYF
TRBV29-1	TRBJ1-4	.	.	TGCAGCGTTGGGGCAGTCGGAAAACTGTTTTTT	CSVGAVGKLFF
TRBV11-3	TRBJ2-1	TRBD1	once	TGTGCCAGCAGCCCCGGACAGGGCTCCTACAATGAGCAGTTCTTC	CASSPGQGSYNEQFF
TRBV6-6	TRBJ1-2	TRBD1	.	TGTGCCAGCAGCGGACAGGGCACTAACTATGGCTACACCTTC	CASSGQGTNYGYTF
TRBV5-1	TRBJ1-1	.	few	TGCGCCAGCAGCTTGGAGGGGCTGAACACTGAAGCTTTCTTT	CASSLEGLNTEAFF
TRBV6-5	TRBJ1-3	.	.	TGTGCCAGCAGAACCCAGGCAGCTGGAAACACCATATATTTT	CASRTQAAGNTIYF
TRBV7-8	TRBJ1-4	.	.	TGTGCCAGCAGCTTAATTTTACGGGGCGGGGAGGAAACTAATGAAAAACTGTTTTTT	CASSLILRGGEETNEKLFF
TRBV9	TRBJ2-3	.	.	TGTGCCAGCAGCCCACGGGGAACAGATACGCAGTATTTT	CASSPRGTDTQYF
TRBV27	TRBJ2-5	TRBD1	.	TGTGCCAGCAGAGCCGGGACAGGGTTTGAGACCCAGTACTTC	CASRAGTGFETQYF
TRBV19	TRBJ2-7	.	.	TGTGCCAGTAGTATAGAGGGGGCGGACCCCGACGAGCAGTACTTC	CASSIEGADPDEQYF
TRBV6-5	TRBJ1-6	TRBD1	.	TGTGCCAGCAGGGGCGGACAGGGGAATTCACCCCTCCACTTT	CASRGGQGNSPLHF
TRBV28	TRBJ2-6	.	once	TGTGCCAGCAGCCGCGCGGGCTCTGGGGCCAACGTCCTGACTTTC	CASSRAGSGANVLTF
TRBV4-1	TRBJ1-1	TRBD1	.	TGCGCCAGCAGCCGGACAGGGGGGAACACTGAAGCTTTCTTT	CASSRTGGNTEAFF
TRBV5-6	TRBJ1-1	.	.	TGTGCCAGCAGCGGCAGGGACACTCAAGCTTTCTTT	CASSGRDTQAFF
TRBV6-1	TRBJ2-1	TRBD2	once	TGTGCCAGCAGTGTACTAGCGGGGAGCTACAATGAGCAGTTCTTC	CASSVLAGSYNEQFF
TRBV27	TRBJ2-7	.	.	TGTGCCAGCAGTCGCCGGGACTTCCGTTCCCACGAGCAGTACTTC	CASSRRDFRSHEQYF
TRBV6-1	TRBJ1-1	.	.	TGTGCCAGCAGTGATCAGGGAATAACTGAAGCTTTCTTT	CASSDQGITEAFF
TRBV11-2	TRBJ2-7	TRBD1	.	TGTGCCAGCAGCACTGGGACAGGGGCCCGCTACGAGCAGTACTTC	CASSTGTGARYEQYF
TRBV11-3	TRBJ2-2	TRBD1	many	TGTGCCAGCAGCCCCAGGGGGCGAAACGGGGAGCTGTTTTTT	CASSPRGRNGELFF
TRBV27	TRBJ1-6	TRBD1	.	TGTGCCAGCAGGCACCGACAGGGGACCGGGGGATCACCCCTCCACTTT	CASRHRQGTGGSPLHF
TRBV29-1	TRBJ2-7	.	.	TGCAGCGTCCGCAGGGAGGACGAGCAGTACTTC	CSVRREDEQYF
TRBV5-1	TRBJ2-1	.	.	TGCGCCAGCAGCTTGGAGGACGGCATGGGACTGGGATGGAGGCCTTTGGAGCAGTTCTTC	CASSLEDGMGLGWRPLEQFF
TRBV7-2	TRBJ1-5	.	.	TGTGCCAGCAGCTTACAGGGTATAAATCAGCCCCAGCATTTT	CASSLQGINQPQHF
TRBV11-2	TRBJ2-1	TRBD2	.	TGTGCCAGCAGCTCCGCTTCGACTAGCGGTCTACCGTTCTTC	CASSSASTSGLPFF
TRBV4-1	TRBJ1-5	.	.	TGCGCCAGCAGCCAAGACCCAGGGGACCGCATAAGCAATCAGCCCCAGCATTTT	CASSQDPGDRISNQPQHF
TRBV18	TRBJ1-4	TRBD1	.	TGTGCCAGCTCACTTAATTCGGGACAGGGGTACGAAAAACTGTTTTTT	CASSLNSGQGYEKLFF
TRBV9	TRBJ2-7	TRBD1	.	TGTGCCAGCAGCGTAGGGGGGACAGGGGAATACGAGCAGTACTTC	CASSVGGTGEYEQYF